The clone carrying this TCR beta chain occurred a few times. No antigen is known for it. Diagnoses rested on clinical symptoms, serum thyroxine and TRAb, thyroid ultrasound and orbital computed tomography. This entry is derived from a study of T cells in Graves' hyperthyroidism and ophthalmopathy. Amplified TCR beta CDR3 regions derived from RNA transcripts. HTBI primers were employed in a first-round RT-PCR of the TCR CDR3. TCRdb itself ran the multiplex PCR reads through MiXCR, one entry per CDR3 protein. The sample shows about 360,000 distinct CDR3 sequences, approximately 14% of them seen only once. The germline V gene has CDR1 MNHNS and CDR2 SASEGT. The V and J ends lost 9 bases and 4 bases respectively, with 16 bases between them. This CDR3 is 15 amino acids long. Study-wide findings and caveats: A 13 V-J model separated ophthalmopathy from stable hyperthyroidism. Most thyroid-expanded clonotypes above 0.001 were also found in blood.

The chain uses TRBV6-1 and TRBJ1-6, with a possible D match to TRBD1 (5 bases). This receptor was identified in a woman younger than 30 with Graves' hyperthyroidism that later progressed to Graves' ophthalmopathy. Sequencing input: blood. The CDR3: CASRGTARYNSPLHF. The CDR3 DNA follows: TGTGCCAGTCGGGGCACGGCGCGGTATAATTCACCCCTCCACTTT.